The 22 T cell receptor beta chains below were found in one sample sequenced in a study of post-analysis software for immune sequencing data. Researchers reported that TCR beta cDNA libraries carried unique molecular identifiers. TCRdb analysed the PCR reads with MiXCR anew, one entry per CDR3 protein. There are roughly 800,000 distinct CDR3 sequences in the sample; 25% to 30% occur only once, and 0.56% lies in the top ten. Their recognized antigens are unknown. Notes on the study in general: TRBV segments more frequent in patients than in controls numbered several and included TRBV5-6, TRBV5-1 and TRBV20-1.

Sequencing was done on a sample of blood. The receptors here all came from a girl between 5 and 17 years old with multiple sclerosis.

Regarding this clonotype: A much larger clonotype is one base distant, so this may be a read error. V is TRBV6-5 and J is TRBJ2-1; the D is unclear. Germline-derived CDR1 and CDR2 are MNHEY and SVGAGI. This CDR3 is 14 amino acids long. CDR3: CASSPQPSDKEQFF. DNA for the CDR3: TGTGCCAGCAGCCCCCAGCCGAGCGACAAAGAGCAGTTCTTC.

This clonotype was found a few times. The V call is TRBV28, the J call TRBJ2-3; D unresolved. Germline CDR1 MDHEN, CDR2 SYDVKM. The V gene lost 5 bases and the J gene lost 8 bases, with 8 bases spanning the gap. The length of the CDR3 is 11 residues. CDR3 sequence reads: CASSIISTQYF. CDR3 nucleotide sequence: TGTGCCAGCAGTATTATTAGTACGCAGTATTTT.

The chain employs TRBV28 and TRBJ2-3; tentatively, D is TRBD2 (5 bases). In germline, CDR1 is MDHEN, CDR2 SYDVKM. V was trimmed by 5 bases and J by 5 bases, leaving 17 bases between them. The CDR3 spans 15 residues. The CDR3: CASSPGLGSGDTQYF. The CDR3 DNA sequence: TGTGCCAGCAGTCCAGGACTGGGGTCGGGAGATACGCAGTATTTT.

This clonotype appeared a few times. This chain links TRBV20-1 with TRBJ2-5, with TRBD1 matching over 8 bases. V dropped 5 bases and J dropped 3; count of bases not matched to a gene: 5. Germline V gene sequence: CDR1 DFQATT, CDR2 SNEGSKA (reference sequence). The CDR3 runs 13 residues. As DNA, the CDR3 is TGCAGTGCTCCGGGACAGGCAGAAGAGACCCAGTACTTC. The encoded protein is CSAPGQAEETQYF.

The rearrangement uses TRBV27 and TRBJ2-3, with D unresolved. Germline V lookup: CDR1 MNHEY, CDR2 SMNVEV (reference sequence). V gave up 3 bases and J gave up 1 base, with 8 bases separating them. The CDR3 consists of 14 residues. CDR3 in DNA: TGTGCCAGCAGTTTTCACACAGGCACAGATACGCAGTATTTT. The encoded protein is CASSFHTGTDTQYF.

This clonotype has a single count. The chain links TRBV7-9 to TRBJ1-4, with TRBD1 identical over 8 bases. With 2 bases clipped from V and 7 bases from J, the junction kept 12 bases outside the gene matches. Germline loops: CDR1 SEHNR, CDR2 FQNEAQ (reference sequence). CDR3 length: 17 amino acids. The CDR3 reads CASSLKAGTGRVEKLFF. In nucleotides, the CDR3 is TGTGCCAGCAGCTTAAAAGCCGGGACAGGCCGGGTTGAAAAACTGTTTTTT. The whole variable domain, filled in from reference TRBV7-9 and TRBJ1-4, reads DTGVSQNPRHKITKRGQNVTFRCDPISEHNRLYWYRQTLGQGPEFLTYFQNEAQLEKSRLLSDRFSAERPKGSFSTLEIQRTEQGDSAMYLCASSLKAGTGRVEKLFFGSGTQLSVL.

The CDR3 DNA sequence: TGCAGTGCCCGGCCGGGACAGGGCATCGAAAACATTCAGTACTTC. Translated: CSARPGQGIENIQYF. J is TRBJ2-4 and V is TRBV20-1, with 9 bases that match TRBD1. V lost 6 bases to trimming and J lost 5 bases; unmatched junction nucleotides: 11. Looked up from germline, CDR1 is DFQATT and CDR2 is SNEGSKA (reference sequence). The CDR3 runs to 15 residues.

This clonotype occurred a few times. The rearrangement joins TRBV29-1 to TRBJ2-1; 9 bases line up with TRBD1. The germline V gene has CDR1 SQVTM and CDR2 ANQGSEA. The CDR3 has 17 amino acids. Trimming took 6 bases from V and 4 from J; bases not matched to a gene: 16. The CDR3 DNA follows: TGCAGCGTAGCTAGGGGACAGGGATTAATGTCTTACAATGAGCAGTTCTTC. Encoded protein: CSVARGQGLMSYNEQFF.

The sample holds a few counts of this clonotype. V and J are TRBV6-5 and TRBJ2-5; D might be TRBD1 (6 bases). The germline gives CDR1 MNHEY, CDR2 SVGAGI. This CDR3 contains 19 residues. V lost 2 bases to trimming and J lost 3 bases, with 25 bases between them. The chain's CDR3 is CASSYRPPTDRIKKETQYF. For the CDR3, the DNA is TGTGCCAGCAGTTACCGCCCCCCTACAGACAGGATAAAAAAAGAGACCCAGTACTTC.

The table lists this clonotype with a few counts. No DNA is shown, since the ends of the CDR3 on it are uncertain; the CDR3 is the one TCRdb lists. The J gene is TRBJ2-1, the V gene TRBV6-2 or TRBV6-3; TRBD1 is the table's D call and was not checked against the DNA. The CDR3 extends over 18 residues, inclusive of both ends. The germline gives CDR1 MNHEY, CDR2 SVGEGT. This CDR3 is CASSILGEEGFSYNEQFF.

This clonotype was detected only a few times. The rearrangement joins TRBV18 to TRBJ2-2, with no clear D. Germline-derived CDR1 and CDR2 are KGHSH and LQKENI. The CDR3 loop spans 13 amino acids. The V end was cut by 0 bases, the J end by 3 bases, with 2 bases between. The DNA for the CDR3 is TGTGCCAGCTCACCACCGGACACCGGGGAGCTGTTTTTT. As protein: CASSPPDTGELFF. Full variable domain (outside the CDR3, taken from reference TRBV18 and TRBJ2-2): NAGVMQNPRHLVRRRGQEARLRCSPMKGHSHVYWYRQLPEEGLKFMVYLQKENIIDESGMPKERFSAEFPKEGPSILRIQQVVRGDSAAYFCASSPPDTGELFFGEGSRLTVL.

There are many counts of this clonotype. The CDR3 DNA follows: TGTGCCAGCAGCTTTTTGAGGAGCGGGAGGGGACGCACAGATACGCAGTATTTT. Translating gives CASSFLRSGRGRTDTQYF. This chain links TRBV7-2 with TRBJ2-3; 10 bases match TRBD2. The germline CDR1 and CDR2 sequences are SGHTA and FQGNSA. CDR3 size: 18 residues. V was pared by 3 bases and J by 1 base, with 10 bases of the junction left unmatched.

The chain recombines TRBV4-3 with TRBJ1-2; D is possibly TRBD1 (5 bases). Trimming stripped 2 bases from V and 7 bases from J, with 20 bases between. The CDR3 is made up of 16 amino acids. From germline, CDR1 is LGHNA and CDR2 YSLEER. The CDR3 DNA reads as TGCGCCAGCAGCCAAAATCACCCGGGGGAGAGGGGTGGCTACACCTTC. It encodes CASSQNHPGERGGYTF.

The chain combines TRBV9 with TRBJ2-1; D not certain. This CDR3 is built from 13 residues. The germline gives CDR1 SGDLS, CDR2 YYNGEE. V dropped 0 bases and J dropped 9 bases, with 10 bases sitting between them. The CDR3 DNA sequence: TGTGCCAGCAGCGTAGGGGTGTATAGTGAGCAGTTCTTC. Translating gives CASSVGVYSEQFF.

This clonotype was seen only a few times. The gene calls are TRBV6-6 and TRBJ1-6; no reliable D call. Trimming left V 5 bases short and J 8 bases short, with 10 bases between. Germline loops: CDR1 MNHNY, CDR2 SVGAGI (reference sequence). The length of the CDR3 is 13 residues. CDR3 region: CASSPLGDSPLHF. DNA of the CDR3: TGTGCCAGCAGTCCCTTGGGTGATTCACCCCTCCACTTT.

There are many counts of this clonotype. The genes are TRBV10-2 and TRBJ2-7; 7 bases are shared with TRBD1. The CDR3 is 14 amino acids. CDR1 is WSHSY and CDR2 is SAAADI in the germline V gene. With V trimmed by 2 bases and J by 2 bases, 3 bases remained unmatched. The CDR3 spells CASSEGTDPYEQYF. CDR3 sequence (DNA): TGCGCCAGCAGTGAGGGGACAGACCCCTACGAGCAGTACTTC.

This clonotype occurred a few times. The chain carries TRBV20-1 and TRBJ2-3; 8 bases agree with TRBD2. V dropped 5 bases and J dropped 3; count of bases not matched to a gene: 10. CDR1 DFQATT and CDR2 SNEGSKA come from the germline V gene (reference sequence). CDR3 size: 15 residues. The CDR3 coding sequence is TGCAGTGCTCCGCCGGGGGGCGGGAGGACAGATACGCAGTATTTT. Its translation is CSAPPGGGRTDTQYF.

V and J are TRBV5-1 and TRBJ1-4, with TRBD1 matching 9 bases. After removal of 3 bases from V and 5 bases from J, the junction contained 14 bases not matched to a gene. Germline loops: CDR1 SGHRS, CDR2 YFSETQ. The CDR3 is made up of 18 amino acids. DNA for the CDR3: TGCGCCAGCAGCTCGCAGGGACAGGGTGCCCCTGGGAATGAAAAACTGTTTTTT. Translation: CASSSQGQGAPGNEKLFF.

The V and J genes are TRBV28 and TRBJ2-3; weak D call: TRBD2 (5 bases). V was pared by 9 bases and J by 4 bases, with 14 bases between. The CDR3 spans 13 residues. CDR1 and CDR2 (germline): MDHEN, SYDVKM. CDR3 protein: CASGRRGSDTQYF. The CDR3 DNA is TGTGCCAGTGGACGCCGCGGGTCAGATACGCAGTATTTT.

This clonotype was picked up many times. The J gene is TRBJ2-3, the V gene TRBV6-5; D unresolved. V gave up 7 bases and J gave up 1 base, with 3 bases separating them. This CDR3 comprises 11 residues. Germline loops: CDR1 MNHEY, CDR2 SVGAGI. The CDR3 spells CASKGTDTQYF. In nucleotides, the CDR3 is TGTGCCAGCAAAGGCACAGATACGCAGTATTTT.

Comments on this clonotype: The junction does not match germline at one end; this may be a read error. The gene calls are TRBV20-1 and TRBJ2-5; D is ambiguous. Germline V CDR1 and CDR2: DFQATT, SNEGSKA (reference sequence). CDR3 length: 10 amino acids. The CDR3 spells CSAEREAQYF. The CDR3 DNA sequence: TGCAGTGCGGAGAGAGAGGCCCAGTACTTC.

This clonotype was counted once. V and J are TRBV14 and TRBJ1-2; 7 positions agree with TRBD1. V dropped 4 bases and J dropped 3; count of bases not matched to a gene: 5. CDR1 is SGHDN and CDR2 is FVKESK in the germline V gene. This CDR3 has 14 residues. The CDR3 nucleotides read TGTGCCAGCAGCCCGACAGGGTCATACTATGGCTACACCTTC. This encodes CASSPTGSYYGYTF.